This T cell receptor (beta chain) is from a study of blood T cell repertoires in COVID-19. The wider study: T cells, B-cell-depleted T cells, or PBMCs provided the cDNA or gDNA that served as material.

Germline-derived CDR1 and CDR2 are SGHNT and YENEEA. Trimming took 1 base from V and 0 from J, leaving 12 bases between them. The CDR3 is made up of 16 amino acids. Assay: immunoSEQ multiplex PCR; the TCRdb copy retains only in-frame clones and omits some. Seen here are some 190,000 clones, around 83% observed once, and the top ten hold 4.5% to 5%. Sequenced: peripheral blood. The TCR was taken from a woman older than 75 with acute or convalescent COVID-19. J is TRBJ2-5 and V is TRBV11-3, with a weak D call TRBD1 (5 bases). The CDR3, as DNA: TGTGCCAGCAGCTTAGGGGGCGTGGGGCACCAAGAGACCCAGTACTTC. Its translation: CASSLGGVGHQETQYF.